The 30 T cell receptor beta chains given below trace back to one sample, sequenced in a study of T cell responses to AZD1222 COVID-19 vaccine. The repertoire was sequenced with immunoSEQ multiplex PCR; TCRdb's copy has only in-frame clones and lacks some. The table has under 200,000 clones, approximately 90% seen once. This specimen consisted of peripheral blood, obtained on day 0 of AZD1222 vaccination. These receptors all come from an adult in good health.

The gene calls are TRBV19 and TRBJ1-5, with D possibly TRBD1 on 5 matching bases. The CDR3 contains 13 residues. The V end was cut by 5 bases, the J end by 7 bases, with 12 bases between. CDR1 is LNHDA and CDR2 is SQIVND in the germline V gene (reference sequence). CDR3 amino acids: CASSLWGEQPQHF. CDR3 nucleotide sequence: TGTGCCAGTAGTCTTTGGGGGGAACAGCCCCAGCATTTT.

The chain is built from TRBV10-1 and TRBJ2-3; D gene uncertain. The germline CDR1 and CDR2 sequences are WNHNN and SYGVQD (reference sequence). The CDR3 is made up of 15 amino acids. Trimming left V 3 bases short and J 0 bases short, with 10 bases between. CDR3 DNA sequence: TGCGCCAGCAGTGATGCGGATCCTAGCACAGATACGCAGTATTTT. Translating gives CASSDADPSTDTQYF.

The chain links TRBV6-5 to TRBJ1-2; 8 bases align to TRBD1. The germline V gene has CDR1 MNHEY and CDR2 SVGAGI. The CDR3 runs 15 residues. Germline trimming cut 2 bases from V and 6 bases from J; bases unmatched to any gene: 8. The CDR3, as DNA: TGTGCCAGCAGTTACCGACAGGGGCCTATGAATGGCTACACCTTC. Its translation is CASSYRQGPMNGYTF.

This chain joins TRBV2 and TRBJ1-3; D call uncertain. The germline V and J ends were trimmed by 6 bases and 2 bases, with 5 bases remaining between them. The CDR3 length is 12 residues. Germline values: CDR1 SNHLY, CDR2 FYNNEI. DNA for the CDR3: TGTGCCAGCAGAAGGACTGGAAACACCATATATTTT. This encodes CASRRTGNTIYF.

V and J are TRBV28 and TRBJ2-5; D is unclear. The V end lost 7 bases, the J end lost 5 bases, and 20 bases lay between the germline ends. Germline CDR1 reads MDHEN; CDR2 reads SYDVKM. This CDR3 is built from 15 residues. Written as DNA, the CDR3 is TGTGCCAGCAAGGGCCCCAGCTCCCCGAGGGAGACCCAGTACTTC. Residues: CASKGPSSPRETQYF. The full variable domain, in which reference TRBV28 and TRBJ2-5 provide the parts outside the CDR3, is DVKVTQSSRYLVKRTGEKVFLECVQDMDHENMFWYRQDPGLGLRLIYFSYDVKMKEKGDIPEGYSVSREKKERFSLILESASTNQTSMYLCASKGPSSPRETQYFGPGTRLLVL.

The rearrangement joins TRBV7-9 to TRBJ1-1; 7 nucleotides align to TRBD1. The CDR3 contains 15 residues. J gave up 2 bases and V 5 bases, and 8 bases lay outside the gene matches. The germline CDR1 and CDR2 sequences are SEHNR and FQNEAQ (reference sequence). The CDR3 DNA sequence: TGTGCCAGCAGCCCGGAGACAGGGTTTAACACTGAAGCTTTCTTT. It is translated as CASSPETGFNTEAFF.

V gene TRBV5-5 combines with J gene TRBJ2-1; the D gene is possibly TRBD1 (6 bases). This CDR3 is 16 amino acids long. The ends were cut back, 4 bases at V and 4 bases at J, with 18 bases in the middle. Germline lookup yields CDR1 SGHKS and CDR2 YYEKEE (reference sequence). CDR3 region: CASSGERGFLYNEQFF. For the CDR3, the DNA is TGTGCCAGCAGCGGCGAGAGGGGGTTTCTTTACAATGAGCAGTTCTTC. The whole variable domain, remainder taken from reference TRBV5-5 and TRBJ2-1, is DAGVTQSPTHLIKTRGQQVTLRCSPISGHKSVSWYQQVLGQGPQFIFQYYEKEERGRGNFPDRFSARQFPNYSSELNVNALLLGDSALYLCASSGERGFLYNEQFFGPGTRLTVL.

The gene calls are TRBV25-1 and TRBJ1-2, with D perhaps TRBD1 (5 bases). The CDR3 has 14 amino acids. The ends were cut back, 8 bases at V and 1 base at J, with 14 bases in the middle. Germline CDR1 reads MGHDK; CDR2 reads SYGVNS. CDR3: CASGLGADNYGYTF. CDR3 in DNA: TGTGCCAGCGGCCTAGGGGCCGATAACTATGGCTACACCTTC.

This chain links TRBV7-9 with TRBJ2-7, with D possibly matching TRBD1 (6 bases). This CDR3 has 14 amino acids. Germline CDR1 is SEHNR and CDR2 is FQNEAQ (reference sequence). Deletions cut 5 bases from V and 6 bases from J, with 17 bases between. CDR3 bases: TGTGCCAGCAGCCGGGCCCTAGGGGGATCCGAGCAGTACTTC. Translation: CASSRALGGSEQYF.

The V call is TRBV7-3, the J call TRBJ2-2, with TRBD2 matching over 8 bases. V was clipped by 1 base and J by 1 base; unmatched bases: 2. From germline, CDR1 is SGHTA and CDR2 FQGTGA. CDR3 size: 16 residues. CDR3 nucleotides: TGTGCCAGCAGCTTAAGCGGGGGGCTGAACACCGGGGAGCTGTTTTTT. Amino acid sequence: CASSLSGGLNTGELFF. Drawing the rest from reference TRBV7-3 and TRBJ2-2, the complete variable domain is GAGVSQTPSNKVTEKGKYVELRCDPISGHTALYWYRQSLGQGPEFLIYFQGTGAADDSGLPNDRFFAVRPEGSVSTLKIQRTERGDSAVYLCASSLSGGLNTGELFFGEGSRLTVL.

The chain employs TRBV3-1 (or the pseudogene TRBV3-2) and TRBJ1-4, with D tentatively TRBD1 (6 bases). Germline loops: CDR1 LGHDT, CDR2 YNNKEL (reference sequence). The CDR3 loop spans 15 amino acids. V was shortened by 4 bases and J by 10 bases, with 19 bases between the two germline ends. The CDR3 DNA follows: TGTGCCAGCAGCCTTCAACCCGGGGGCAAAGGAAAACTGTTTTTT. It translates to CASSLQPGGKGKLFF.

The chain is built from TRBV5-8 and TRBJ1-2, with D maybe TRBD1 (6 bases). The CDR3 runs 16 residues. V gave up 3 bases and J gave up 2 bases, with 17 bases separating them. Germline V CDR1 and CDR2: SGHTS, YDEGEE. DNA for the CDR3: TGTGCCAGCAGCTCAGGGGACGCCCGGGCCAACTATGGCTACACCTTC. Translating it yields CASSSGDARANYGYTF.

The CDR3 loop is CASKNGIGAGPNEQFF. CDR3 bases: TGTGCCAGCAAGAATGGGATTGGAGCGGGGCCCAATGAGCAGTTCTTC. The V and J genes are TRBV2 and TRBJ2-1; TRBD2 agrees at 7 bases. The CDR3 extends over 16 amino acids. From germline, CDR1 is SNHLY and CDR2 FYNNEI. J lost 6 bases, V lost 7 bases, and 15 bases had no gene match. Complete variable domain (other parts from reference TRBV2 and TRBJ2-1): EPEVTQTPSHQVTQMGQEVILRCVPISNHLYFYWYRQILGQKVEFLVSFYNNEISEKSEIFDDQFSVERPDGSNFTLKIRSTKLEDSAMYFCASKNGIGAGPNEQFFGPGTRLTVL.

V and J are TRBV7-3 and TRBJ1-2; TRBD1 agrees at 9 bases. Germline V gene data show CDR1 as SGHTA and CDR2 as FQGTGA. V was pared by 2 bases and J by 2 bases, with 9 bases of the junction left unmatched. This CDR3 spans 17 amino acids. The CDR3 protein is CASSLQPTGGRNYGYTF. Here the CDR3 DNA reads TGTGCCAGCAGCTTACAACCGACAGGGGGTAGGAACTATGGCTACACCTTC.

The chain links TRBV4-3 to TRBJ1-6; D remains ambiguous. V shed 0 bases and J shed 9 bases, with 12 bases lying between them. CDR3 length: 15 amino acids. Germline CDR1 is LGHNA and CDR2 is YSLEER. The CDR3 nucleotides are TGCGCCAGCAGCCAAGATAGTCAGGCGCTTTCACCCCTCCACTTT. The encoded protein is CASSQDSQALSPLHF.

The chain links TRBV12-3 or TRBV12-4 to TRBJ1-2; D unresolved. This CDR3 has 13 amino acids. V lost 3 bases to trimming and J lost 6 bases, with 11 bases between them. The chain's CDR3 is CASSFWREDGYTF. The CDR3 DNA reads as TGTGCCAGCAGTTTTTGGAGGGAAGATGGCTACACCTTC.

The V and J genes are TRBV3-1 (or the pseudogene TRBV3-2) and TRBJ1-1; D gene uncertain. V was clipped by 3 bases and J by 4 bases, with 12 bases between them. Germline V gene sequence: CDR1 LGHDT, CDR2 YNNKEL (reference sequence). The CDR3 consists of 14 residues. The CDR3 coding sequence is TGTGCCAGCAGCCATCTAGCCAGTCGCACTGAAGCTTTCTTT. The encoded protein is CASSHLASRTEAFF.

CDR3 nucleotide sequence: TGTGCCAGCAGCTTCGGAAACACCGGGGAGCTGTTTTTT. Its translation: CASSFGNTGELFF. This chain connects TRBV11-3 to TRBJ2-2, with D unresolved. CDR3 size: 13 residues. V lost 3 bases to trimming and J lost 2 bases, with 4 bases between them. The germline gives CDR1 SGHNT, CDR2 YENEEA.

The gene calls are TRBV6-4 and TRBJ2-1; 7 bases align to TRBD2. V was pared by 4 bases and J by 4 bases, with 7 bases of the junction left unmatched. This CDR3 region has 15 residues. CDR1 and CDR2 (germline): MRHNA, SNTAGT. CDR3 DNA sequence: TGTGCCAGCAGTGGAGGTGGCGGGGGTTACAATGAGCAGTTCTTC. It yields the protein CASSGGGGGYNEQFF.

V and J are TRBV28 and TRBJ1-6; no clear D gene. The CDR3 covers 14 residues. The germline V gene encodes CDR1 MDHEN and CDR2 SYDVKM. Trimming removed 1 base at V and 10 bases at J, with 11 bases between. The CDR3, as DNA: TGTGCCAGCAGTTTATCTAAGATCCGATCACCCCTCCACTTT. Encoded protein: CASSLSKIRSPLHF.

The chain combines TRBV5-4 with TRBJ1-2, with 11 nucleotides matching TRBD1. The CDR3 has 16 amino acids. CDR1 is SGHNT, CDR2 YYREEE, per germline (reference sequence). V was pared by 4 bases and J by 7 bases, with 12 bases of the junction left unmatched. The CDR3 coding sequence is TGTGCCAGCAGCCAGGTTCTAGGACAGGGGGCGTTTGGCTACACCTTC. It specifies CASSQVLGQGAFGYTF.

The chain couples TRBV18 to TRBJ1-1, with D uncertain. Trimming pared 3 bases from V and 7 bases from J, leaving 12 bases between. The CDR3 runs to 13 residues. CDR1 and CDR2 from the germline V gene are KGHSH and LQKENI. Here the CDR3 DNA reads TGTGCCAGCTCACCTCAGACCAAGGTTGAAGCTTTCTTT. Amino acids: CASSPQTKVEAFF.

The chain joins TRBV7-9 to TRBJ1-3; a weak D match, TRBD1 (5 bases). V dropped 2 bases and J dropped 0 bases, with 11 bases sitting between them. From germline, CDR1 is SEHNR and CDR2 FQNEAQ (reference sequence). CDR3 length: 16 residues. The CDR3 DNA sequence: TGTGCCAGCAGCTTAAATGGGGGGATCTCTGGAAACACCATATATTTT. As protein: CASSLNGGISGNTIYF.

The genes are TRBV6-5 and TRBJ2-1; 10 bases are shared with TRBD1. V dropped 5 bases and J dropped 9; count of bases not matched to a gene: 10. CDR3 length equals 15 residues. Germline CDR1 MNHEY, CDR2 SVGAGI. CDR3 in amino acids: CASSLDRGLVGEQFF. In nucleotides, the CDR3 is TGTGCCAGCAGTCTTGACAGGGGGCTCGTGGGTGAGCAGTTCTTC.

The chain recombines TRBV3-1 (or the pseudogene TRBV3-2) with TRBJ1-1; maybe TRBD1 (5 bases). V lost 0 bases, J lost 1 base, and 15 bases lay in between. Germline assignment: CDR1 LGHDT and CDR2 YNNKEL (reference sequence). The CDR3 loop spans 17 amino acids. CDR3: CASSQDWGRARNTEAFF. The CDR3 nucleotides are TGTGCCAGCAGCCAAGATTGGGGCAGGGCAAGGAACACTGAAGCTTTCTTT.

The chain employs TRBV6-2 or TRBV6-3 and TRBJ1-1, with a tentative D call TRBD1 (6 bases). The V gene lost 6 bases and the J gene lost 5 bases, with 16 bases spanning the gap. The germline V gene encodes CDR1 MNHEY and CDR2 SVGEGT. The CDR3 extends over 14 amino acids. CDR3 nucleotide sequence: TGTGCCAGCAGCCTACAGGGATATGGGACTGAAGCTTTCTTT. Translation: CASSLQGYGTEAFF.

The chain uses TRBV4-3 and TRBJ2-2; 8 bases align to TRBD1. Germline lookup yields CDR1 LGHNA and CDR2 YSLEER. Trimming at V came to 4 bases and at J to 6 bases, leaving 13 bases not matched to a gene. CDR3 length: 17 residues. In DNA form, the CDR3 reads TGCGCCAGCAGCCTTCTTTCGGATAGGGACAGGTCCGGGGAGCTGTTTTTT. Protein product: CASSLLSDRDRSGELFF.

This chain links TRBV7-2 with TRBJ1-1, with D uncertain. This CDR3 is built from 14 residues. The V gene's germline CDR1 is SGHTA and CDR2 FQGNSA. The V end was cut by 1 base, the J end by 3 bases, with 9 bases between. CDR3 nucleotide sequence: TGTGCCAGCAGCTTAGAGGGTGTGTACACTGAAGCTTTCTTT. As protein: CASSLEGVYTEAFF.

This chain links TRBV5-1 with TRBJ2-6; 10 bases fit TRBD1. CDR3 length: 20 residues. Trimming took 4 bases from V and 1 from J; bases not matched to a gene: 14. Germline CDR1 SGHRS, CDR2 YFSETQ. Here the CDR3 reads CASSPTRQGALVSGANVLTF. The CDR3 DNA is TGCGCCAGCAGCCCAACCCGACAGGGGGCATTGGTATCTGGGGCCAACGTCCTGACTTTC.

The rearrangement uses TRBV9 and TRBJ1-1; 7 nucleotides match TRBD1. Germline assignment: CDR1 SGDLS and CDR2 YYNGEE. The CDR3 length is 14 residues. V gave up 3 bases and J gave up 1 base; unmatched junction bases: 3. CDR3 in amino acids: CASSGGQTNTEAFF. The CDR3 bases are TGTGCCAGCAGCGGGGGACAGACGAACACTGAAGCTTTCTTT.